A single sample gave rise to the 32 T cell receptor beta chains below, sequenced in a study of T cells in Graves' hyperthyroidism and ophthalmopathy. RNA transcripts provided the source from which TCR beta CDR3 regions were amplified. HTBI primers were the set used in a first-round RT-PCR of the TCR CDR3. Each CDR3 protein gets one entry after TCRdb re-called the multiplex PCR reads with MiXCR. This table holds fewer than 750,000 distinct CDR3 sequences, 35% to 55% found once. Sequencing was done on a sample of peripheral blood or thyroid tissue (not recorded which). These receptors came from a woman aged 18-30 years with Graves' hyperthyroidism.

This clonotype was counted a few times. This rearrangement joins TRBV29-1 to TRBJ1-2; possibly TRBD1 for D (5 bases). This CDR3 region has 12 residues. Trimming left V 8 bases short and J 2 bases short, with 12 bases between. The germline gives CDR1 SQVTM, CDR2 ANQGSEA. The CDR3 protein is CSSYGGNYGYTF. The CDR3 nucleotides are TGCAGCAGTTACGGGGGGAACTATGGCTACACCTTC. The entire variable domain, with the rest obtained from reference TRBV29-1 and TRBJ1-2, is as follows: SAVISQKPSRDICQRGTSLTIQCQVDSQVTMMFWYRQQPGQSLTLIATANQGSEATYESGFVIDKFPISRPNLTFSTLTVSNMSPEDSSIYLCSSYGGNYGYTFGSGTRLTVV.

V usage is TRBV5-5 and J usage is TRBJ1-5; no firm D call. Deletions cut 10 bases from V and 8 bases from J, with 22 bases between. This CDR3 has 14 residues. Germline CDR1 is SGHKS and CDR2 is YYEKEE (reference sequence). CDR3 amino acids: CACNPGSQREPQHF. CDR3 in DNA: TGTGCCTGCAATCCGGGATCTCAAAGGGAGCCCCAGCATTTT.

This clonotype appeared many times. V usage is TRBV4-1 and J usage is TRBJ2-7; 7 bases agree with TRBD1. Germline V gives CDR1 MGHRA, CDR2 YSYEKL. There are 16 residues in the CDR3. The trim removed 2 bases at V and 8 bases at J, leaving 15 bases unmatched. The CDR3 DNA follows: TGCGCCAGCAGCCAACACCCCCGGACAGGCCCGGAGAAGCAGTACTTC. Translated, it gives CASSQHPRTGPEKQYF.

This clonotype has more than one count but fewer than ten. The chain combines TRBV27 with TRBJ2-5; D is tentatively TRBD1 or TRBD2 (5 bases each). V lost 0 bases, J lost 5 bases, and 7 bases lay in between. This CDR3 comprises 13 residues. The germline gives CDR1 MNHEY, CDR2 SMNVEV (reference sequence). CDR3 nucleotides: TGTGCCAGCAGTTTATCAGAGGGGGAGACCCAGTACTTC. Its translation is CASSLSEGETQYF.

The rearrangement links TRBV10-3 to TRBJ2-2, with TRBD1 matching over 7 bases. V gave up 3 bases and J gave up 4 bases; unmatched junction bases: 8. The V gene's germline CDR1 is ENHRY and CDR2 SYGVKD. This CDR3 contains 16 residues. The CDR3 DNA reads as TGTGCCATCAGTGATAGGTGGGACAGTATCACCGGGGAGCTGTTTTTT. This encodes CAISDRWDSITGELFF.

Points on this clonotype: This sequence may be a read error, since a much larger clone differs from it by one base. This chain uses TRBV2 with TRBJ1-1, with 12 bases matching TRBD1. After removal of 6 bases from V and 5 bases from J, the junction contained 16 bases not matched to a gene. This CDR3 has 18 residues. Per the germline V gene, CDR1 is SNHLY and CDR2 is FYNNEI. The CDR3 spells CASSSTPGTGGLWTEAFF. The CDR3 DNA reads TGTGCCAGCAGCTCCACCCCTGGGACAGGGGGCTTGTGGACTGAAGCTTTCTTT. Based on the CDR3 plus reference TRBV2 and TRBJ1-1, the full variable domain is EPEVTQTPSHQVTQMGQEVILRCVPISNHLYFYWYRQILGQKVEFLVSFYNNEISEKSEIFDDQFSVERPDGSNFTLKIRSTKLEDSAMYFCASSSTPGTGGLWTEAFFGQGTRLTVV.

Concerning this clonotype: Given a much more abundant clone one base away, this may be a read error. This chain links TRBV6-5 with TRBJ1-3, with a weak D call TRBD1 (5 bases). The CDR3 covers 15 residues. Per germline, CDR1 MNHEY and CDR2 SVGAGI. CDR3 protein: CASSHGRASGSTIYF. The CDR3 DNA reads TGTGCCAGCAGTCACGGCAGGGCAAGTGGAAGCACCATATATTTT.

The V gene is TRBV29-1, the J gene TRBJ1-5; TRBD1 matches 9 bases. The germline V gene has CDR1 SQVTM and CDR2 ANQGSEA. This CDR3 comprises 13 residues. The V and J ends lost 8 bases and 6 bases, in that order; junction bases with no gene match: 8. The DNA for the CDR3 is TGCAGCTCAACAGGGGGCGGGGGTCAGCCCCAGCATTTT. Amino acid sequence: CSSTGGGGQPQHF.

This clonotype was detected only a few times. The chain uses TRBV19 and TRBJ2-7; a weak D match, TRBD1 (5 bases). The CDR3 loop spans 14 amino acids. CDR1 and CDR2 from the germline V gene are LNHDA and SQIVND (reference sequence). CDR3 in amino acids: CARDADTTTYEQYF. Here the CDR3 DNA reads TGTGCTAGAGATGCGGACACCACGACCTACGAGCAGTACTTC.

This clonotype was picked up many times. This chain links TRBV5-8 with TRBJ1-5; D not resolved. The V and J ends lost 1 base and 0 bases respectively, with 5 bases between them. There are 14 residues in the CDR3. Germline CDR1 reads SGHTS; CDR2 reads YDEGEE. This CDR3 reads CASSLPDSNQPQHF. The CDR3 bases are TGTGCCAGCAGCTTGCCAGATAGCAATCAGCCCCAGCATTTT.

The chain is built from TRBV7-2 and TRBJ2-7, with D maybe TRBD2 (6 bases). The V and J ends lost 0 bases and 4 bases respectively, with 13 bases between them. CDR3 length: 15 amino acids. The germline V gene encodes CDR1 SGHTA and CDR2 FQGNSA. CDR3 region: CASSLAGGTAYEQYF. In nucleotides, the CDR3 is TGTGCCAGCAGCTTAGCCGGCGGGACCGCGTACGAGCAGTACTTC.

The V call is TRBV20-1, the J call TRBJ2-1, with D uncertain. CDR1 DFQATT and CDR2 SNEGSKA come from the germline V gene (reference sequence). V lost 6 bases and J lost 3, with 18 bases in between. This CDR3 is 15 amino acids long. The chain's CDR3 is CSAVDPLGVYNEQFF. The CDR3 nucleotides read TGCAGTGCAGTGGACCCCCTAGGCGTCTACAATGAGCAGTTCTTC.

This chain uses TRBV19 with TRBJ1-5; 9 bases line up with TRBD1. With 3 bases clipped from V and 4 bases from J, the junction kept 7 bases outside the gene matches. CDR1 is LNHDA and CDR2 is SQIVND in the germline V gene (reference sequence). CDR3 length equals 16 residues. The CDR3 DNA follows: TGTGCCAGTAGTATTCGGTGGACAGGGGTTAATCAGCCCCAGCATTTT. Amino acids: CASSIRWTGVNQPQHF.

CDR3 amino acids: CAIRGPAPEDTEAFF. CDR3 bases: TGTGCCATCAGGGGACCGGCACCAGAGGACACTGAAGCTTTCTTT. The V call is TRBV10-3, the J call TRBJ1-1; a weak D match, TRBD1 (5 bases). CDR1 is ENHRY, CDR2 SYGVKD, per germline. CDR3 length: 15 residues. Trimming shortened V by 6 bases and J by 3 bases, and 17 bases separated the two germline ends.

Turning to this clonotype: The missing conserved phenylalanine or tryptophan at the end of this CDR3 makes a read error likely. The DNA is left out, because the CDR3 cannot be placed on it with certainty; the CDR3 is given as TCRdb lists it. CDR3 amino acids: CASSLFGTVDTGRYRWWHT. The V and J genes are TRBV7-3 and TRBJ1-2; the DNA was not compared with TRBD1, the D call given in the table. The CDR3 is made up of 19 amino acids, end residues included. Germline CDR1 SGHTA, CDR2 FQGTGA.

The chain combines TRBV24-1 with TRBJ1-2; 9 nucleotides match TRBD1. The CDR3 covers 14 residues. J lost 7 bases, V lost 9 bases, and 11 bases had no gene match. Germline CDR1 and CDR2: KGHDR and SFDVKD. This CDR3 is CATPPRTGDVGYTF. CDR3 DNA sequence: TGTGCCACCCCTCCTAGGACAGGGGACGTTGGCTACACCTTC.

The genes are TRBV6-6 and TRBJ2-7, with 8 bases fitting TRBD1. The CDR3 consists of 14 residues. V was pared by 8 bases and J by 9 bases, with 15 bases of the junction left unmatched. Germline V gives CDR1 MNHNY, CDR2 SVGAGI (reference sequence). DNA for the CDR3: TGTGCCAGCTCGCCTGGACAGGGCCCGCGGTGGCAGTACTTC. Protein sequence: CASSPGQGPRWQYF.

The rearrangement joins TRBV11-3 to TRBJ2-5, with D maybe TRBD1 (8 bases). V dropped 4 bases and J dropped 7 bases, with 25 bases sitting between them. The CDR3 covers 17 residues. Germline V lookup: CDR1 SGHNT, CDR2 YENEEA. As DNA, the CDR3 is TGTGCCAGCAGCTCTCGCCGCGGACAAGCGGGGACAGGGACCCAGTACTTC. Amino acids: CASSSRRGQAGTGTQYF.

With regard to this clonotype: Just one base apart from a much larger clone, this may be a read error. This chain connects TRBV7-3 to TRBJ2-7, with D tentatively TRBD2 (5 bases). Trimming stripped 10 bases from V and 6 bases from J, with 16 bases between. CDR1 and CDR2 (germline): SGHTA, FQGTGA. CDR3 length: 12 residues. The CDR3 spells CANGMGSGEQYF. DNA for the CDR3: TGTGCCAACGGGATGGGAAGCGGCGAGCAGTACTTC.

The CDR3 DNA sequence: TGTGCCACCAGCAGAGATCGGGAGGGGGGTGACACGGATCAGCCCCAGCATTTT. Its protein is CATSRDREGGDTDQPQHF. The chain recombines TRBV15 with TRBJ1-5; a possible D gene is TRBD1 (6 bases). CDR1 and CDR2 from the germline V gene are LNHNV and YYDKDF (reference sequence). Trimming pared 0 bases from V and 5 bases from J, leaving 20 bases between. The CDR3 sequence is 18 residues long. Variable domain in full (rest from reference TRBV15 and TRBJ1-5): DAMVIQNPRYQVTQFGKPVTLSCSQTLNHNVMYWYQQKSSQAPKLLFHYYDKDFNNEADTPDNFQSRRPNTSFCFLDIRSPGLGDTAMYLCATSRDREGGDTDQPQHFGDGTRLSIL.

This clonotype was seen more than once but under ten times. V is TRBV7-9 and J is TRBJ1-5; 8 bases line up with TRBD1. Germline V gene data show CDR1 as SEHNR and CDR2 as FQNEAQ (reference sequence). Trimming at V came to 8 bases and at J to 11 bases, leaving 11 bases not matched to a gene. The CDR3 length is 13 residues. The CDR3 spells CASAGTGEETQHF. CDR3 bases: TGTGCCAGCGCCGGGACAGGCGAAGAGACCCAGCATTTT.

Concerning this clonotype itself: Just one base apart from a much larger clone, this may be a read error. In nucleotides, the CDR3 is TGTGCCAGCAGTGAATGGGACACGGAGACCCAGTACTTC. It specifies CASSEWDTETQYF. The rearrangement joins TRBV7-6 to TRBJ2-5, with D possibly being TRBD1 (6 bases). V lost 6 bases to trimming and J lost 5 bases, with 13 bases between them. The CDR3 runs to 13 residues. CDR1 SGHVS and CDR2 FNYEAQ come from the germline V gene.

This clonotype was counted a single time. The V gene is TRBV19, the J gene TRBJ1-3; no firm D call. The germline V and J ends were trimmed by 4 bases and 0 bases, with 13 bases remaining between them. The CDR3 totals 16 residues. Germline V lookup: CDR1 LNHDA, CDR2 SQIVND (reference sequence). The CDR3 nucleotides are TGTGCCAGTAGTACAACCGGGATCGACTCTGGAAACACCATATATTTT. It specifies CASSTTGIDSGNTIYF.

At least ten counts were recorded for this clonotype. This may be a read error, as it is one base from a much larger clone. The chain is built from TRBV11-2 and TRBJ2-5; no reliable D call. Germline V lookup: CDR1 SGHAT, CDR2 FQNNGV. The CDR3 has 13 residues. CDR3 in DNA: TGTGCCAGCAGCTTATTCCAACAAGAGACCCGGTACTTC. It is translated as CASSLFQQETRYF.

The chain is built from TRBV29-1 and TRBJ1-2; D ambiguous. Trimming pared 4 bases from V and 4 bases from J, leaving 10 bases between. The germline V gene encodes CDR1 SQVTM and CDR2 ANQGSEA. The CDR3 loop spans 12 amino acids. The DNA of the CDR3 is TGCAGCGTTGGGGCCGATGGCTATGGCTACACCTTC. It yields the protein CSVGADGYGYTF.

On this clonotype itself: This could be a read error, since a much larger clone is one nucleotide away. The CDR3 does not close with the conserved phenylalanine or tryptophan, likely indicating a read error. V usage is TRBV10-3 and J usage is TRBJ1-2; D might be TRBD1 (6 bases). V dropped 6 bases and J dropped 4 bases, with 15 bases sitting between them. The CDR3 is 14 amino acids. From germline, CDR1 is ENHRY and CDR2 SYGVKD. CDR3: CAIRIGGEVYGYTS. DNA for the CDR3: TGTGCCATCAGGATTGGGGGCGAAGTCTATGGCTACACCTCC.

The sample holds many counts of this clonotype. The chain combines TRBV7-3 with TRBJ2-6; D is possibly TRBD1 (5 bases). The germline V gene has CDR1 SGHTA and CDR2 FQGTGA. V was trimmed by 2 bases and J by 0 bases, leaving 14 bases between them. The CDR3 spans 18 residues. The CDR3 region has the DNA TGTGCCAGCAGCTTAGCACCGACAGCCTCCTCTGGGGCCAACGTCCTGACTTTC. Encoded protein: CASSLAPTASSGANVLTF.

In the case of this clonotype: A clone one base away is much larger, so this may be a read error. The chain has TRBV24-1 and TRBJ2-2; 7 bases align to TRBD2. The V gene's germline CDR1 is KGHDR and CDR2 SFDVKD. Trimming cost V 7 bases and J 0 bases; bases outside gene matches: 13. This CDR3 has 18 residues. The CDR3 DNA reads TGTGCCACCAGCCCGGGACTACTCAGCACTGCGAACACCGGGGAGCTGTTTTTT. Translating gives CATSPGLLSTANTGELFF.

This clonotype was found many times. The gene calls are TRBV15 and TRBJ2-2; D gene uncertain. This CDR3 contains 13 residues. The germline V gene has CDR1 LNHNV and CDR2 YYDKDF (reference sequence). Between the trimmed V and J ends, which lost 1 base and 4 bases, there was a span of 4 bases. CDR3 amino acids: CATSRVGTGELFF. The CDR3 DNA follows: TGTGCCACCAGCAGAGTGGGCACCGGGGAGCTGTTTTTT.

This clonotype was counted ten times or more. The genes are TRBV12-3 or TRBV12-4 and TRBJ1-6, with D unresolved. The V and J ends lost 0 bases and 3 bases respectively, with 6 bases between them. The CDR3 runs 15 residues. CDR3: CASSLAGFYNSPLHF. CDR3 sequence (DNA): TGTGCCAGCAGTTTAGCAGGGTTCTATAATTCACCCCTCCACTTT.

Here the CDR3 reads CASSLVGAIGNTIYF. The DNA for the CDR3 is TGTGCCAGCAGCTTAGTGGGGGCGATCGGAAACACCATATATTTT. The gene calls are TRBV11-3 and TRBJ1-3; D may be TRBD1 (6 bases). Germline values: CDR1 SGHNT, CDR2 YENEEA. Trimming cost V 1 base and J 4 bases, with 11 bases left between them. CDR3 size: 15 residues.

This clonotype was recorded at least ten times. The chain links TRBV10-3 to TRBJ1-1; 8 nucleotides align to TRBD1. J was trimmed by 1 base and V by 11 bases; bases with no gene match: 6. This CDR3 has 13 residues. Germline V gene data show CDR1 as ENHRY and CDR2 as SYGVKD. The chain's CDR3 is CAATGTGNTEAFF. DNA of the CDR3: TGTGCCGCGACCGGGACAGGGAACACTGAAGCTTTCTTT.